This T cell receptor (beta chain) was recovered during a study of shared clonotypes between healthy human individuals. In the study overall: For every donor, three CD4 naive, three CD4 memory, two CD8 naive and one CD8 memory plates were used.

As concerns this clone: Its specificity is unknown.

In the study's own analysis: From ImmunoSEQ came sequences covering only the junction and carrying no quality scores, so filtering differed. Clones were read by immunoSEQ multiplex PCR, and TCRdb kept only the in-frame ones, dropping some. That table gives V, J and clone size, and the DNA gave D and trimming. Among some 240,000 clones listed, 50% to 75% were seen once. General observations from the study: Naive subsets tended to show greater estimated richness than memory subsets.

Trimming took off 5 bases at V and 5 bases at J, with 12 bases between the two ends. CDR3 length equals 14 residues. Germline assignment: CDR1 MNHNS and CDR2 SASEGT. Negatively enriched CD4+ T cells were divided by CD45RA into naive and memory. V and J are TRBV6-1 and TRBJ2-2, with D possibly being TRBD1 or TRBD2 (6 bases each). The source of this sequence is a man under 40 in good health. The source material was memory CD4+ T cells sorted from blood. Described subset: CD45RA-negative fraction. The CDR3 sequence is CASSPGARTGELFF. The CDR3 DNA reads as TGTGCCAGCAGTCCGGGGGCGCGAACCGGGGAGCTGTTTTTT.